One sample yielded the 4 T cell receptor beta chains listed below, sequenced in a study of cytomegalovirus exposure and HLA in healthy donors. PCR used 60 Vbeta primers and 13 Jbeta primers. Sequenced by immunoSEQ multiplex PCR; TCRdb stores in-frame clones only, minus some. Recorded for this sample: 200,000 to 250,000 clones. The sample comprised PBMCs. Receptors were obtained from a girl aged 2 to 9 in good health and CMV-seropositive.

CDR3 in DNA: TGTGCCAGCAGCCGTAGGGGTGACGACTCCTACGAGCAGTACTTC. Its translation is CASSRRGDDSYEQYF. V usage is TRBV6-6 and J usage is TRBJ2-7; tentative D call: TRBD1 (5 bases). V shed 6 bases and J shed 0 bases, with 15 bases lying between them. This CDR3 has 15 amino acids. Germline CDR1 is MNHNY and CDR2 is SVGAGI (reference sequence).

The chain carries TRBV28 and TRBJ1-4; tentatively, D is TRBD1 (6 bases). The CDR3 contains 15 residues. The V and J ends lost 5 bases and 7 bases respectively, with 17 bases between them. CDR1 MDHEN and CDR2 SYDVKM come from the germline V gene. The CDR3 here is CASSGGRGAGEKLFF. CDR3 nucleotides: TGTGCCAGCAGTGGTGGCAGGGGAGCCGGTGAAAAACTGTTTTTT.

The J gene is TRBJ2-2, the V gene TRBV5-1, with 9 bases aligning to TRBD1. Germline V gene sequence: CDR1 SGHRS, CDR2 YFSETQ. The J segment lost 4 bases and the V segment lost 1 base, leaving 8 bases of the junction unmatched. CDR3 size: 17 residues. The CDR3 region has the DNA TGCGCCAGCAGCTTGTTCGTGGGACAGGGATCCACCGGGGAGCTGTTTTTT. It codes for CASSLFVGQGSTGELFF.

The chain employs TRBV6-1 and TRBJ2-5; TRBD1 aligns across 7 bases. The last part of the DNA fits TRBJ2-7 better; the J call may be wrong. CDR1 MNHNS and CDR2 SASEGT come from the germline V gene. The CDR3 totals 14 residues. The CDR3 is CASRDDRVAYEQYF. Here the CDR3 DNA reads TGTGCCAGCAGGGATGACAGGGTGGCCTACGAGCAGTACTTC.